One and the same sample provided the 7 T cell receptor beta chains below, sequenced in a study of immune characterization of retroperitoneal liposarcoma. One entry per CDR3 protein results from TCRdb running MiXCR on the PCR reads. The sample gives 10,000 or so distinct CDR3 sequences, 25% to 35% of which show up once; approximately 8.2% is in the top ten. Specimen: tumor tissue. These receptors were obtained from a male donor with retroperitoneal liposarcoma.

This clonotype occurred many times. The rearrangement uses TRBV6-5 and TRBJ2-1; 10 bases line up with TRBD1. CDR1 and CDR2 from the germline V gene are MNHEY and SVGAGI. Trimming cost V 0 bases and J 10 bases; bases outside gene matches: 12. The length of the CDR3 is 17 residues. In DNA form, the CDR3 reads TGTGCCAGCAGTTACTCGAATTACGGGACAGGGGCATACGAGCAGTTCTTC. It codes for CASSYSNYGTGAYEQFF.

As to this clonotype: Given the absence of the conserved phenylalanine or tryptophan at the CDR3 end, a read error is likely. Because the CDR3's place on the DNA is in doubt, the DNA is left out and the CDR3 is given as listed by TCRdb. The chain employs TRBV7-2 and TRBJ2-6; the DNA was not used to check the table's D call, TRBD2. The CDR3 is 19 residues long, ends included. Germline CDR1 and CDR2: SGHTA and FQGNSA. The CDR3: CASSDVAGGLQGETQYFGA.

This clonotype counts as medium-sized. CDR3 loop: CASSRGGALWEQFF. CDR3 coding DNA: TGTGCCAGCAGCCGCGGGGGGGCCCTCTGGGAGCAGTTCTTC. The genes are TRBV7-2 and TRBJ2-1; TRBD2 matches 9 bases. Germline V gene lookup returns CDR1 SGHTA and CDR2 FQGNSA. The CDR3 spans 14 residues. The ends lost 5 bases at V and 10 bases at J; junction bases unmatched: 9.

This clonotype showed up many times. The rearrangement uses TRBV6-6 and TRBJ2-1, with 7 bases matching TRBD2. The DNA end is more similar to TRBJ2-7, so the J call may be wrong. Germline-derived CDR1 and CDR2 are MNHNY and SVGAGI (reference sequence). The CDR3 length is 15 residues. CDR3 sequence (DNA): TGTGCCAGCAGTTACGGCGGGAGCTCCTACAATGAGCAGTACTTC. Its translation is CASSYGGSSYNEQYF.

CDR3 in amino acids: CASSESLTGFDGYTF. CDR3 in DNA: TGTGCCAGCAGTGAATCCCTGACAGGCTTCGATGGCTACACCTTC. J is TRBJ1-2 and V is TRBV6-1; possible D gene TRBD1, 6 bases. V lost 2 bases to trimming and J lost 6 bases, with 16 bases between them. Germline values: CDR1 MNHNS, CDR2 SASEGT. The CDR3 contains 15 residues.

In its sample, this clonotype ranks as medium-sized. The chain links TRBV6-1 to TRBJ2-2; 8 nucleotides line up with TRBD1. The length of the CDR3 is 15 residues. V trimming: 8 bases; J trimming: 3 bases; junction bases outside the gene matches: 8. From germline, CDR1 is MNHNS and CDR2 SASEGT. CDR3 loop: CASVTGTGYTGELFF. As DNA, the CDR3 is TGTGCCAGCGTAACCGGGACAGGTTACACCGGGGAGCTGTTTTTT.

Ten or more counts support this clonotype. The chain combines TRBV6-1 with TRBJ2-1; TRBD2 might be the D (7 bases). Trimming took off 7 bases at V and 10 bases at J, with 26 bases between the two ends. The CDR3 runs 16 residues. Germline lookup yields CDR1 MNHNS and CDR2 SASEGT. The CDR3 coding sequence is TGTGCCAGCACCCCTCCGGGGGGCAGTGGGTCTCGCGAGCAGTTCTTC. It specifies CASTPPGGSGSREQFF.